A selection of T cell receptor beta chains follows, all from one sample in a study of blood T cells in healthy people across ages. TCRdb re-called the 5' RACE reads with MiXCR, one entry per CDR3 protein. This sample carries some 1.7 million distinct CDR3 sequences, approximately 30% of them seen once, and the ten largest clones take 7% to 9%. Sequencing used blood. The source is a woman in her thirties in good health. Both conserved end residues are part of each CDR3. A D gene is named only where the DNA matches it firmly. The size entry is marked missing in some rows and otherwise reads once, few, many or a size class.

d_call: TRBD2; clone_size: few; j_call: TRBJ2-1; v_call: TRBV7-2; cdr3_aa: CASSYNFLPTSGRWDEQFF; cdr3_nt: TGTGCCAGCAGCTACAATTTCCTGCCGACTAGCGGGAGGTGGGATGAGCAGTTCTTC
d_call: TRBD2; clone_size: few; j_call: TRBJ2-1; v_call: TRBV20-1; cdr3_aa: CSASSAGLAGDLDEQFF; cdr3_nt: TGCAGTGCTAGTTCTGCCGGACTAGCGGGAGACCTTGATGAGCAGTTCTTC
d_call: TRBD2; clone_size: few; j_call: TRBJ2-5; v_call: TRBV6-6; cdr3_aa: CASSYIGLAETQYF; cdr3_nt: TGTGCCAGCAGTTACATCGGACTAGCTGAGACCCAGTACTTC
d_call: NA; clone_size: NA; j_call: TRBJ2-3; v_call: TRBV28; cdr3_aa: CASRNRDMQYF; cdr3_nt: TGTGCCAGCAGAAACAGGGATATGCAGTATTTT
d_call: NA; clone_size: many; j_call: TRBJ2-5; v_call: TRBV29-1; cdr3_aa: CSAMVGETQYF; cdr3_nt: TGCAGCGCCATGGTGGGAGAGACCCAGTACTTC
d_call: NA; clone_size: many; j_call: TRBJ2-7; v_call: TRBV29-1; cdr3_aa: CSVERTDSYEQYF; cdr3_nt: TGCAGCGTTGAACGGACAGACTCCTACGAGCAGTACTTC
d_call: NA; clone_size: NA; j_call: TRBJ2-3; v_call: TRBV4-1; cdr3_aa: CASSQEDRGDTQYF; cdr3_nt: TGCGCCAGCAGCCAAGAAGACAGAGGAGATACGCAGTATTTT
d_call: NA; clone_size: few; j_call: TRBJ1-1; v_call: TRBV20-1; cdr3_aa: CSAPRGSTEAFF; cdr3_nt: TGCAGTGCCCCACGGGGGAGCACTGAAGCTTTCTTT
d_call: NA; clone_size: NA; j_call: TRBJ1-1; v_call: TRBV7-3; cdr3_aa: CASSPPDSIMNTEAFF; cdr3_nt: TGTGCCAGCAGCCCACCGGACAGTATCATGAACACTGAAGCTTTCTTT
d_call: TRBD2; clone_size: NA; j_call: TRBJ2-5; v_call: TRBV28; cdr3_aa: CASSFTSGTSGGAESETQYF; cdr3_nt: TGTGCCAGCAGTTTCACATCCGGGACTAGCGGGGGGGCTGAATCAGAGACCCAGTACTTC
d_call: TRBD1; clone_size: NA; j_call: TRBJ2-7; v_call: TRBV29-1; cdr3_aa: CSVRPGQVSEQYF; cdr3_nt: TGCAGCGTTCGACCCGGACAGGTCAGCGAGCAGTACTTC
d_call: TRBD1; clone_size: few; j_call: TRBJ1-5; v_call: TRBV20-1; cdr3_aa: CSGTTGEYQPQHF; cdr3_nt: TGCAGTGGTACAACAGGGGAATATCAGCCCCAGCATTTT
d_call: NA; clone_size: NA; j_call: TRBJ2-5; v_call: TRBV7-2; cdr3_aa: CASSSPFGTQYF; cdr3_nt: TGTGCCAGCAGCTCCCCCTTTGGGACCCAGTACTTC
d_call: NA; clone_size: NA; j_call: TRBJ1-2; v_call: TRBV27; cdr3_aa: CASNERGGRGGYTF; cdr3_nt: TGTGCCAGCAATGAGAGGGGGGGCCGAGGCGGCTACACCTTC
d_call: TRBD2; clone_size: few; j_call: TRBJ2-1; v_call: TRBV5-1; cdr3_aa: CASSLASLAGGGQFF; cdr3_nt: TGCGCCAGCAGCTTGGCCTCGCTAGCGGGAGGTGGGCAGTTCTTC
d_call: NA; clone_size: many; j_call: TRBJ1-2; v_call: TRBV20-1; cdr3_aa: CSAPRKSTGTGGYTF; cdr3_nt: TGCAGTGCTCCCCGGAAAAGTACAGGGACGGGCGGCTACACCTTC
d_call: NA; clone_size: NA; j_call: TRBJ2-5; v_call: TRBV6-1; cdr3_aa: CASLMRGGGEQYF; cdr3_nt: TGTGCCAGCCTCATGAGAGGGGGTGGTGAGCAGTACTTC
d_call: TRBD1; clone_size: few; j_call: TRBJ2-3; v_call: TRBV5-1; cdr3_aa: CASSLRGQGFGTDTQYF; cdr3_nt: TGCGCCAGCAGCTTGAGAGGACAGGGATTCGGCACAGATACGCAGTATTTT
d_call: NA; clone_size: NA; j_call: TRBJ2-7; v_call: TRBV20-1; cdr3_aa: CSAGLGLINYEQYF; cdr3_nt: TGCAGTGCTGGGTTGGGCCTCATAAACTACGAGCAGTACTTC
d_call: NA; clone_size: NA; j_call: TRBJ1-1; v_call: TRBV27; cdr3_aa: CATQDTGKMNTEAFF; cdr3_nt: TGTGCCACGCAGGACACAGGAAAAATGAACACTGAAGCTTTCTTT
d_call: NA; clone_size: few; j_call: TRBJ2-5; v_call: TRBV5-1; cdr3_aa: CASSTGGSGETQYF; cdr3_nt: TGCGCCAGCAGCACGGGTGGTAGCGGAGAGACCCAGTACTTC
d_call: TRBD2; clone_size: many; j_call: TRBJ2-7; v_call: TRBV10-3; cdr3_aa: CAISESGSGGFYEQYF; cdr3_nt: TGTGCCATCAGTGAGTCGGGTAGCGGGGGCTTTTACGAGCAGTACTTC
d_call: TRBD1; clone_size: NA; j_call: TRBJ2-7; v_call: TRBV2; cdr3_aa: CASSEDRGTYEQYF; cdr3_nt: TGTGCCAGCAGTGAAGACAGGGGAACCTACGAGCAGTACTTC
d_call: NA; clone_size: NA; j_call: TRBJ2-7; v_call: TRBV7-8; cdr3_aa: CASSVYRVGEQYF; cdr3_nt: TGTGCCAGCAGCGTATACAGGGTCGGGGAGCAGTACTTC
d_call: NA; clone_size: few; j_call: TRBJ2-5; v_call: TRBV7-3; cdr3_aa: CASSLAGNLETQYF; cdr3_nt: TGTGCCAGCAGTCTGGCGGGGAATCTGGAGACCCAGTACTTC
d_call: TRBD2; clone_size: NA; j_call: TRBJ2-1; v_call: TRBV5-1; cdr3_aa: CASSLAGAWDEQFF; cdr3_nt: TGCGCCAGCAGCCTAGCGGGGGCCTGGGATGAGCAGTTCTTC
d_call: TRBD1; clone_size: many; j_call: TRBJ2-7; v_call: TRBV10-3; cdr3_aa: CAIRGQSSYEQYF; cdr3_nt: TGTGCCATCAGGGGACAGAGCTCCTACGAGCAGTACTTC
d_call: TRBD1; clone_size: few; j_call: TRBJ1-2; v_call: TRBV10-3; cdr3_aa: CAISGGQILYGYTF; cdr3_nt: TGTGCCATCAGCGGGGGACAGATTCTCTATGGCTACACCTTC
d_call: NA; clone_size: few; j_call: TRBJ1-2; v_call: TRBV7-3; cdr3_aa: CAGGGRKGYTF; cdr3_nt: TGTGCCGGGGGGGGAAGGAAAGGCTACACCTTC
d_call: TRBD1; clone_size: NA; j_call: TRBJ1-1; v_call: TRBV27; cdr3_aa: CVSSRGVNTEAFF; cdr3_nt: TGTGTCAGCAGCAGGGGGGTTAACACTGAAGCTTTCTTT
d_call: NA; clone_size: NA; j_call: TRBJ2-7; v_call: TRBV6-1; cdr3_aa: CASKGVRWDEQYF; cdr3_nt: TGTGCCAGCAAGGGGGTTCGGTGGGACGAGCAGTACTTC
d_call: NA; clone_size: few; j_call: TRBJ1-2; v_call: TRBV5-5; cdr3_aa: CASSRNEGAYGYTF; cdr3_nt: TGTGCCAGCAGCAGAAATGAGGGTGCATATGGCTACACCTTC
d_call: NA; clone_size: NA; j_call: TRBJ1-4; v_call: TRBV29-1; cdr3_aa: CSASPDATNEKLFF; cdr3_nt: TGCAGCGCCTCACCGGATGCAACTAATGAAAAACTGTTTTTT
d_call: TRBD1; clone_size: NA; j_call: TRBJ1-1; v_call: TRBV20-1; cdr3_aa: CSAQGQTPTEAFF; cdr3_nt: TGCAGTGCGCAGGGACAGACTCCGACTGAAGCTTTCTTT
d_call: NA; clone_size: NA; j_call: TRBJ2-5; v_call: TRBV27; cdr3_aa: CASSLNWRGLETQYF; cdr3_nt: TGTGCCAGCAGTTTGAATTGGAGGGGGCTGGAGACCCAGTACTTC
d_call: TRBD1; clone_size: NA; j_call: TRBJ2-5; v_call: TRBV5-1; cdr3_aa: CASSLGTGVIETQYF; cdr3_nt: TGCGCCAGCAGCCTCGGGACAGGGGTCATAGAGACCCAGTACTTC
d_call: TRBD1; clone_size: NA; j_call: TRBJ2-7; v_call: TRBV7-9; cdr3_aa: CASSLAGTGYYNEQYF; cdr3_nt: TGTGCCAGCAGCTTAGCGGGGACAGGGTATTACAACGAGCAGTACTTC
d_call: NA; clone_size: NA; j_call: TRBJ2-3; v_call: TRBV12-3/TRBV12-4; cdr3_aa: CASRPDDLSTDTQYF; cdr3_nt: TGTGCCAGCAGACCGGACGATCTTAGCACAGATACGCAGTATTTT
d_call: NA; clone_size: many; j_call: TRBJ2-1; v_call: TRBV20-1; cdr3_aa: CSAHGGYGEQFF; cdr3_nt: TGCAGTGCCCACGGGGGATACGGGGAGCAGTTCTTC
d_call: NA; clone_size: few; j_call: TRBJ2-7; v_call: TRBV20-1; cdr3_aa: CSARVEGSRSEQYF; cdr3_nt: TGCAGTGCTAGAGTTGAGGGCTCACGAAGCGAGCAGTACTTC